Below are 7 T cell receptor beta chains sequenced from a single sample in a study of blood T cell repertoires in COVID-19. Generated by immunoSEQ multiplex PCR, the TCRdb table keeps only in-frame clones and is missing some. Of around 220,000 clones in the sample, 65% to 85% were seen once. The specimen sequenced was peripheral blood. The receptors come from an elderly woman with acute or convalescent COVID-19.

This clone came up once. The CDR3, as DNA: TGTGCCAGCAGCTTAGTATCCACAGGGGGCCTGGGGGAGCAGTACTTC. Translated, it gives CASSLVSTGGLGEQYF. The rearrangement links TRBV7-2 to TRBJ2-7; 9 positions agree with TRBD1. Germline values: CDR1 SGHTA, CDR2 FQGNSA. V was pared by 1 base and J by 7 bases, with 11 bases of the junction left unmatched. The CDR3 runs 16 residues.

The rearrangement links TRBV7-9 to TRBJ1-3; D unclear. The V end lost 2 bases, the J end lost 0 bases, and 8 bases lay between the germline ends. This CDR3 is 15 amino acids long. Germline loops: CDR1 SEHNR, CDR2 FQNEAQ (reference sequence). The CDR3 region is CASSLIQNSGNTIYF. The CDR3 DNA is TGTGCCAGCAGCTTAATACAGAACTCTGGAAACACCATATATTTT. The whole variable domain, filled in from reference TRBV7-9 and TRBJ1-3, reads DTGVSQNPRHKITKRGQNVTFRCDPISEHNRLYWYRQTLGQGPEFLTYFQNEAQLEKSRLLSDRFSAERPKGSFSTLEIQRTEQGDSAMYLCASSLIQNSGNTIYFGEGSWLTVV.

This chain links TRBV19 with TRBJ2-7; 11 nucleotides line up with TRBD2. The CDR3 consists of 16 residues. Germline V CDR1 and CDR2: LNHDA, SQIVND (reference sequence). V trimming: 4 bases; J trimming: 3 bases; junction bases outside the gene matches: 8. Here the CDR3 DNA reads TGTGCCAGTAGTACCGTAGCGGGGGGGCCCGGCTACGAGCAGTACTTC. Residues: CASSTVAGGPGYEQYF.

The DNA of the CDR3 is TGTGCCAGCAGCCCATGGGACTACCGTGGCGAGCAGTACTTC. It codes for CASSPWDYRGEQYF. This chain uses TRBV9 with TRBJ2-7, with 7 bases matching TRBD2. This CDR3 region has 14 residues. V gave up 4 bases and J gave up 6 bases; unmatched junction bases: 10. CDR1 and CDR2 from the germline V gene are SGDLS and YYNGEE.

The rearrangement joins TRBV7-2 to TRBJ2-2, with 11 bases matching TRBD1. The V gene end was trimmed by 2 bases and the J gene end by 6 bases; junction bases not matched to a gene: 5. Germline assignment: CDR1 SGHTA and CDR2 FQGNSA. CDR3 length: 16 residues. CDR3 residues: CASSLPGTGGAGELFF. CDR3 in DNA: TGTGCCAGCAGCTTACCCGGGACAGGGGGTGCCGGGGAGCTGTTTTTT.

The chain recombines TRBV5-1 with TRBJ2-7, with TRBD2 matching 8 bases. The CDR3 has 15 amino acids. V was clipped by 0 bases and J by 2 bases; unmatched bases: 4. CDR1 and CDR2 from the germline V gene are SGHRS and YFSETQ. CDR3 coding DNA: TGCGCCAGCAGCTTGGAATTAGCGGGAACCTACGAGCAGTACTTC. It specifies CASSLELAGTYEQYF.

This clone was picked up one time. The genes are TRBV11-3 and TRBJ2-2; 10 nucleotides line up with TRBD2. Germline V CDR1 and CDR2: SGHNT, YENEEA. Trimming cost V 4 bases and J 6 bases; bases outside gene matches: 5. The CDR3 totals 15 residues. DNA for the CDR3: TGTGCCAGCAGCTACCGGACTAGCGGATCCGGGGAGCTGTTTTTT. Its translation is CASSYRTSGSGELFF.